This T cell receptor beta chain was profiled in a study of OX40 agonist ivuxolimab in advanced cancers. Germline CDR1 WNHNN, CDR2 SYGVQD (reference sequence). CDR3 length equals 15 residues. V lost 0 bases and J lost 10, with 15 bases in between. The data were produced by immunoSEQ multiplex PCR, yet TCRdb's version contains in-frame clones alone and is incomplete. The repertoire consists of approximately 80,000 clones, with 80% to 95% occurring once and the leading ten covering 0.43%. The clonotype originates from an adult with an advanced solid tumor such as melanoma, head and neck, liver or kidney cancer. Sequencing used CD4+ or CD8+ T cells sorted from blood, obtained in a trial of the OX40 agonist ivuxolimab. This chain links TRBV10-1 with TRBJ1-4; D call uncertain. CDR3 amino acids: CASSESKEGGGKLFF. In nucleotides, the CDR3 is TGCGCCAGCAGTGAGTCGAAAGAGGGTGGTGGAAAACTGTTTTTT.